This T cell receptor beta chain came from a study of OX40 agonist ivuxolimab in advanced cancers. Overall study context: Males comprised 70% to 90% of the group, whose mean age was approximately 60 years (range roughly 20 to 90). Whole-study findings and limits: At doses 0.1 to 3.0 mg/kg, CD4+ and CD8+ clones expanded. There were, on average, more expanded clones in CD8+ T cells than in CD4+. Also showing low normalized T-cell clonal expansion were some of the nonresponders.

Here immunoSEQ multiplex PCR was the method, and the copy in TCRdb shows in-frame clones only, minus some. The data show 20,000 to 25,000 clones, nearly 80% seen once. CDR3 length: 14 residues. Germline V gene lookup returns CDR1 SSHAT and CDR2 FNYEAQ (reference sequence). Deletions cut 2 bases from V and 3 bases from J, with 10 bases between. Comments on this clone: Antigen unknown.

This clonotype was sampled from an adult with an advanced solid tumor such as melanoma, head and neck, liver or kidney cancer. The genes are TRBV7-7 and TRBJ2-5; D remains unclear. The sequencing used CD4+ or CD8+ T cells sorted from blood, collected in a trial of the OX40 agonist ivuxolimab. CDR3 coding DNA: TGTGCCAGCAGCTTATCTGGCCAGAAAGAGACCCAGTACTTC. Translation: CASSLSGQKETQYF.